The following is a TCR beta chain sequence with its context. Each CDR3 protein is one row after TCRdb ran MiXCR on the 5' RACE reads. The data show more than 95,000 distinct CDR3 sequences, approximately 16% seen once. Trimming took off 3 bases at V and 1 base at J, with 12 bases between the two ends. Germline lookup yields CDR1 SEHNR and CDR2 FQNEAQ (reference sequence). This CDR3 has 15 amino acids. The data were obtained in a study of early T cells in non-severe SARS-CoV-2 infection. Study-level background: The study sequenced bulk RNA from unsorted whole blood, with chains unpaired.

The sequencing input was whole blood. The chain uses TRBV7-9 and TRBJ1-1; D is undetermined. The receptor's source is an adult who was a healthcare worker with PCR-confirmed SARS-CoV-2 infection or an uninfected control (not recorded which). The CDR3: CASSLGYGKNTEAFF. CDR3 coding DNA: TGTGCCAGCAGCTTGGGCTACGGTAAGAACACTGAAGCTTTCTTT. The full variable domain, rest sourced from reference TRBV7-9 and TRBJ1-1, is DTGVSQNPRHKITKRGQNVTFRCDPISEHNRLYWYRQTLGQGPEFLTYFQNEAQLEKSRLLSDRFSAERPKGSFSTLEIQRTEQGDSAMYLCASSLGYGKNTEAFFGQGTRLTVV.